This T cell receptor beta chain was identified during a study of OX40 agonist ivuxolimab in advanced cancers. In the study overall: Ivuxolimab doses were 0.01, 0.1, 0.3, 1.5, 3 or 10 mg/kg every 2 weeks.

The CDR3 sequence is 16 residues long. Germline V gene data show CDR1 as MDHEN and CDR2 as SYDVKM. V was trimmed by 2 bases and J by 0 bases, leaving 11 bases between them. Sequencing was performed with immunoSEQ multiplex PCR; in TCRdb, only in-frame clones are kept and a portion is missing. The data hold tens of thousands of clones, with about four fifths observed a single time. The chain employs TRBV28 and TRBJ1-5; D is ambiguous. This clonotype originated in an adult with an advanced solid tumor such as melanoma, head and neck, liver or kidney cancer. Sequenced here: CD4+ or CD8+ T cells sorted from blood, sampled in a trial of the OX40 agonist ivuxolimab. The CDR3 loop is CASSLKGFYSNQPQHF. The CDR3 nucleotides are TGTGCCAGCAGTTTAAAAGGGTTCTATAGCAATCAGCCCCAGCATTTT.